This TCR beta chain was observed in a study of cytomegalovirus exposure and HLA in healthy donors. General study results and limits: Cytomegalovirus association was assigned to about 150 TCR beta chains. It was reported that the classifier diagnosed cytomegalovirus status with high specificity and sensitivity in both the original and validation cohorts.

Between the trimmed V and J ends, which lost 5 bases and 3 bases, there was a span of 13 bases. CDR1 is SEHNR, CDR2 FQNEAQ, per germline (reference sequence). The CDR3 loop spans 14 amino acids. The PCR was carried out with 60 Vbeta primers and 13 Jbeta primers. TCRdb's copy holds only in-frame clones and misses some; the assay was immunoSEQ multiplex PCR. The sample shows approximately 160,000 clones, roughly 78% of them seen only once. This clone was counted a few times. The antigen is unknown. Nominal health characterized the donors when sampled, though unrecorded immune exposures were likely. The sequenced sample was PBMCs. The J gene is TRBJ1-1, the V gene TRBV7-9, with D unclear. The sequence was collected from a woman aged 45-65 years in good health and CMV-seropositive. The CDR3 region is CASSPVPSHTEAFF. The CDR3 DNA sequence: TGTGCCAGCAGCCCGGTCCCCTCCCACACTGAAGCTTTCTTT.